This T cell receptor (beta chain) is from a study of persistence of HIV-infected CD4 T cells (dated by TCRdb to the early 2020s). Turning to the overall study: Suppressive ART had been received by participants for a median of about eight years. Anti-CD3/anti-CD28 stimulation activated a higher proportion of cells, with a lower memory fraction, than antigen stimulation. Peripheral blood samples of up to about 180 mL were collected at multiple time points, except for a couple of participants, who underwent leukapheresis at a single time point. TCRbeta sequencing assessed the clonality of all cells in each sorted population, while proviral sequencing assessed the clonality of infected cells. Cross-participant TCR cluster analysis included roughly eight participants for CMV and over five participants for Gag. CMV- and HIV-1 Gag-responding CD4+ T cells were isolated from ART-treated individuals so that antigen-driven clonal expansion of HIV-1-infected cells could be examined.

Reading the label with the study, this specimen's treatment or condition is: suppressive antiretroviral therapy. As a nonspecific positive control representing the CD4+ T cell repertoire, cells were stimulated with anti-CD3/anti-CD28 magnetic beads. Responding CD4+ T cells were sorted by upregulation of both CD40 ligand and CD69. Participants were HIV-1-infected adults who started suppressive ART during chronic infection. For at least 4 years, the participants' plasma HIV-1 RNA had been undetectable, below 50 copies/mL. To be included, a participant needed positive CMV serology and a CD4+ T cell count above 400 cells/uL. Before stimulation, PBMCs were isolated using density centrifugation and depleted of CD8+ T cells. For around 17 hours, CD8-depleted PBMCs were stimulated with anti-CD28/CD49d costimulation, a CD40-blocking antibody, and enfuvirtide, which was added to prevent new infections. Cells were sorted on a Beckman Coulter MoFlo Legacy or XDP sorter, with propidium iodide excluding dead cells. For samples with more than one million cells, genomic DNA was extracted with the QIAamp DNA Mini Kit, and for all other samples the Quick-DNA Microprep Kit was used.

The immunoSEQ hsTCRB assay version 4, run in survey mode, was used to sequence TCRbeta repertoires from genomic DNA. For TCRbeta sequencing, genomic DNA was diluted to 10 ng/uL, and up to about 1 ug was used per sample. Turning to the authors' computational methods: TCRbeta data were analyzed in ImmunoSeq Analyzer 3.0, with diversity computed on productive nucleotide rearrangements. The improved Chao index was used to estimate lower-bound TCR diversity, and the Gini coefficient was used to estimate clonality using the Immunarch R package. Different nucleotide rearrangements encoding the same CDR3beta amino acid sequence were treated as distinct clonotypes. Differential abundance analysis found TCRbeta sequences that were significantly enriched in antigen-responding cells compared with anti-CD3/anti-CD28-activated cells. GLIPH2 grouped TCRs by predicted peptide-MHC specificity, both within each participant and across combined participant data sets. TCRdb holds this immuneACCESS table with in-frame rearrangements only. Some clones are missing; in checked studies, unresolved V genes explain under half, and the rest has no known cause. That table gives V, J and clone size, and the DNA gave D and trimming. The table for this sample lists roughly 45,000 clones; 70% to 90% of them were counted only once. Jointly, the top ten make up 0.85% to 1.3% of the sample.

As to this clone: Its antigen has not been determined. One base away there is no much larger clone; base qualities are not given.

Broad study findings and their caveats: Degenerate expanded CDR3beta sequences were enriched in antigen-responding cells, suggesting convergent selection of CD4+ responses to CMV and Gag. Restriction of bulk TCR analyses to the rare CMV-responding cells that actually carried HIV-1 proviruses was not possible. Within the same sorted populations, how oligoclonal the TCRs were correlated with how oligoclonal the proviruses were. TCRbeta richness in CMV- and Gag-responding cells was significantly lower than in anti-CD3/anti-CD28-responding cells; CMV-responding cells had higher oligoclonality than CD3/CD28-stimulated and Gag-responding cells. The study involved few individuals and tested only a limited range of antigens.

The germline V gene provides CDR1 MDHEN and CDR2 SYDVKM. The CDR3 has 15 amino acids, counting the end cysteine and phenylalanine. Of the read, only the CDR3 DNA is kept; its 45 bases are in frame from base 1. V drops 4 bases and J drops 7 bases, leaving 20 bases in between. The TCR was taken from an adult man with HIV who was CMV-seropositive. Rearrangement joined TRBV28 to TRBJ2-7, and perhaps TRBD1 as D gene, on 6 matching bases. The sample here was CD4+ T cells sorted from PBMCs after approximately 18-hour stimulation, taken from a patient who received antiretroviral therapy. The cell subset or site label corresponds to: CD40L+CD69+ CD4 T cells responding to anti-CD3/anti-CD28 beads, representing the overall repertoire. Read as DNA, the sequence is TGTGCCAGCAGTTCCGCGGACAGCCAGCTCGGAGAGCAGTACTTC. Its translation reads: CASSSADSQLGEQYF.